The 10 T cell receptor beta chains presented below share a single source sample, sequenced in a study of OX40 agonist ivuxolimab in advanced cancers. Method: immunoSEQ multiplex PCR; TCRdb's copy keeps in-frame clones and lacks some. The profile shows 60,000 to 75,000 clones, roughly 89% of them singletons. The input for sequencing was CD4+ or CD8+ T cells sorted from blood, taken in a trial of the OX40 agonist ivuxolimab. These receptors were taken from an adult with an advanced solid tumor such as melanoma, head and neck, liver or kidney cancer.

The chain couples TRBV11-3 to TRBJ2-7; maybe TRBD1 (5 bases). The V end was cut by 5 bases, the J end by 3 bases, with 17 bases between. Per germline, CDR1 SGHNT and CDR2 YENEEA. The CDR3 sequence is 15 residues long. CDR3 residues: CASSRGPDPLYEQYF. The CDR3 DNA is TGTGCCAGCAGCAGGGGTCCTGACCCTCTCTACGAGCAGTACTTC.

CDR3 bases: TGTGCCAGCAGCTCGTACGGACAGGGGGATGAAAAACTGTTTTTT. Residues: CASSSYGQGDEKLFF. J is TRBJ1-4 and V is TRBV7-2; TRBD1 matches at 10 bases. Germline trimming cut 4 bases from V and 6 bases from J; bases unmatched to any gene: 5. The CDR3 is 15 residues long. Per the germline V gene, CDR1 is SGHTA and CDR2 is FQGNSA.

This clone was detected only once. The chain employs TRBV18 and TRBJ2-7, with TRBD2 identical over 11 bases. Looked up from germline, CDR1 is KGHSH and CDR2 is LQKENI. J lost 5 bases, V lost 2 bases, and 5 bases had no gene match. The CDR3 consists of 15 residues. CDR3 DNA sequence: TGTGCCAGCTCACCAACTTTAGCGGGAGGGGACGAGCAGTACTTC. Protein sequence: CASSPTLAGGDEQYF.

The CDR3 sequence: CASSFKSSGNTIYF. The CDR3 bases are TGTGCCAGCAGTTTTAAATCCTCTGGAAACACCATATATTTT. The rearrangement joins TRBV27 to TRBJ1-3; no firm D call. The length of the CDR3 is 14 residues. The V end lost 3 bases, the J end lost 0 bases, and 6 bases lay between the germline ends. Germline V lookup: CDR1 MNHEY, CDR2 SMNVEV (reference sequence).

This chain joins TRBV7-2 and TRBJ2-2; 9 nucleotides agree with TRBD2. Germline-derived CDR1 and CDR2 are SGHTA and FQGNSA. CDR3 size: 15 residues. V lost 0 bases to trimming and J lost 6 bases; unmatched junction nucleotides: 2. CDR3 DNA sequence: TGTGCCAGCAGCTTAGCTAGCGGGAGAGCCGGGGAGCTGTTTTTT. Translating it yields CASSLASGRAGELFF.

Here the CDR3 reads CASSLVDGRAGDTQYF. The CDR3 region has the DNA TGTGCCAGCTCACTTGTGGACGGGAGGGCCGGAGATACGCAGTATTTT. The V and J genes are TRBV18 and TRBJ2-3, with TRBD2 matching 8 bases. V shed 4 bases and J 5 bases; nucleotides not matched to a gene: 11. The CDR3 has 16 amino acids. From germline, CDR1 is KGHSH and CDR2 LQKENI. Using reference TRBV18 and TRBJ2-3 for the parts outside the CDR3, the full variable domain is NAGVMQNPRHLVRRRGQEARLRCSPMKGHSHVYWYRQLPEEGLKFMVYLQKENIIDESGMPKERFSAEFPKEGPSILRIQQVVRGDSAAYFCASSLVDGRAGDTQYFGPGTRLTVL.

This chain links TRBV7-3 with TRBJ1-2, with 11 bases fitting TRBD1. The CDR3 length is 14 residues. Germline CDR1 is SGHTA and CDR2 is FQGTGA. V shed 2 bases and J 4 bases; nucleotides not matched to a gene: 0. CDR3 residues: CASSLGQGAYGYTF. In DNA, the CDR3 is TGTGCCAGCAGCTTAGGACAGGGGGCCTATGGCTACACCTTC.

The chain combines TRBV4-2 with TRBJ2-7; the D gene is possibly TRBD2 (6 bases). The CDR3 length is 14 residues. Germline V gene data show CDR1 as LGHNA and CDR2 as YNFKEQ. Trimming left V 0 bases short and J 6 bases short, with 12 bases between. CDR3 nucleotide sequence: TGTGCCAGCAGCCAAGATTCGGGAGCTTCCGAGCAGTACTTC. Translated, it gives CASSQDSGASEQYF.

The gene calls are TRBV7-6 and TRBJ2-7; no firm D call. Germline values: CDR1 SGHVS, CDR2 FNYEAQ. The CDR3 is 12 residues long. Trimming left V 5 bases short and J 6 bases short, with 11 bases between. The DNA of the CDR3 is TGTGCCAGCAGCCCCCGGATGGGCGAGCAGTACTTC. Translating gives CASSPRMGEQYF. The variable domain in full, completed from reference TRBV7-6 and TRBJ2-7, reads GAGVSQSPRYKVTKRGQDVALRCDPISGHVSLYWYRQALGQGPEFLTYFNYEAQQDKSGLPNDRFSAERPEGSISTLTIQRTEQRDSAMYRCASSPRMGEQYFGPGTRLTVT.

V usage is TRBV5-6 and J usage is TRBJ2-7, with 7 bases identical to TRBD1. Trimming at V came to 3 bases and at J to 7 bases, leaving 1 base not matched to a gene. The CDR3 runs to 11 residues. The germline gives CDR1 SGHDT, CDR2 YYEEEE. In nucleotides, the CDR3 is TGTGCCAGCAGCTGGGGACAGGAGCAGTACTTC. Translated: CASSWGQEQYF.